This is a list of T cell receptor beta chains from one sample in a study of T-cell reconstitution after alpha-beta-depleted transplantation in children. TCRdb fed the PCR reads into MiXCR, producing one record per CDR3 protein. Here the sample spans fewer than 4,500 distinct CDR3 sequences, roughly a quarter being singletons. Material: PBMCs, mostly from graft donor cells, obtained 60 days after TCRalphabeta/CD19-depleted stem cell transplant. These receptors all come from a boy under two years old who had a stem cell transplant for acute myeloid leukemia, so the T cells may come from the graft donor. Each CDR3 is given with its conserved first and last residue. D genes are given only for firm matches. Rows give clone size only sometimes, using once, few, many, or a class for an expanded clone.

v_call: TRBV2; d_call: .; clone_size: many; j_call: TRBJ2-3; cdr3_aa: CASRQGRTDTQYF; cdr3_nt: TGTGCCAGCAGACAGGGTAGAACAGATACGCAGTATTTT
v_call: TRBV9; d_call: .; clone_size: .; j_call: TRBJ2-1; cdr3_aa: CASSVKGAAGAGNEQFF; cdr3_nt: TGTGCCAGCAGCGTAAAGGGGGCAGCGGGAGCGGGGAATGAGCAGTTCTTC
v_call: TRBV20-1; d_call: .; clone_size: many; j_call: TRBJ1-1; cdr3_aa: CSARRDPLNTEAFF; cdr3_nt: TGCAGTGCTAGAAGGGACCCCCTGAACACTGAAGCTTTCTTT
v_call: TRBV3-1; d_call: TRBD1; clone_size: many; j_call: TRBJ2-7; cdr3_aa: CASSQPRQGSEQYF; cdr3_nt: TGTGCCAGCAGCCAACCAAGACAGGGCAGCGAGCAGTACTTC
v_call: TRBV12-3/TRBV12-4; d_call: .; clone_size: many; j_call: TRBJ1-5; cdr3_aa: CASSLEIKPQHF; cdr3_nt: TGTGCCAGCAGTTTAGAAATCAAGCCCCAGCATTTT
v_call: TRBV7-9; d_call: .; clone_size: medium-sized; j_call: TRBJ2-3; cdr3_aa: CASSLMDFADTQYF; cdr3_nt: TGTGCCAGCAGCTTAATGGATTTTGCAGATACGCAGTATTTT
v_call: TRBV13; d_call: TRBD1; clone_size: many; j_call: TRBJ1-3; cdr3_aa: CASTLTGVGNTIYF; cdr3_nt: TGTGCCAGCACACTCACAGGGGTAGGAAACACCATATATTTT
v_call: TRBV7-8; d_call: .; clone_size: medium-sized; j_call: TRBJ2-1; cdr3_aa: CASSADSEQFF; cdr3_nt: TGTGCCAGCAGCGCAGACAGCGAGCAGTTCTTC
v_call: TRBV7-9; d_call: TRBD1; clone_size: many; j_call: TRBJ1-1; cdr3_aa: CASSLRFYGTGPTEAFF; cdr3_nt: TGTGCCAGCAGCTTAAGATTTTATGGGACAGGGCCCACTGAAGCTTTCTTT
v_call: TRBV5-1; d_call: .; clone_size: many; j_call: TRBJ2-1; cdr3_aa: CASSLTRFSYNEQFF; cdr3_nt: TGCGCCAGCAGCTTGACACGATTCTCCTACAATGAGCAGTTCTTC
v_call: TRBV7-9; d_call: .; clone_size: many; j_call: TRBJ2-3; cdr3_aa: CASSLRTLDTQYF; cdr3_nt: TGTGCCAGCAGCTTAAGGACGTTGGATACGCAGTATTTT
v_call: TRBV20-1; d_call: TRBD1; clone_size: many; j_call: TRBJ2-2; cdr3_aa: CSAGQGAGELFF; cdr3_nt: TGCAGTGCAGGACAGGGAGCCGGGGAGCTGTTTTTT
v_call: TRBV27; d_call: .; clone_size: many; j_call: TRBJ1-6; cdr3_aa: CASGRRARSSYNSPLHF; cdr3_nt: TGTGCCAGCGGCCGACGGGCGCGTAGCTCCTATAATTCACCCCTCCACTTT
v_call: TRBV7-2; d_call: .; clone_size: many; j_call: TRBJ1-2; cdr3_aa: CARGDFNYGYTF; cdr3_nt: TGTGCCAGGGGGGATTTTAACTATGGCTACACCTTC
v_call: TRBV3-1; d_call: TRBD1; clone_size: many; j_call: TRBJ1-6; cdr3_aa: CASRQGHSPLHF; cdr3_nt: TGTGCCAGCAGACAGGGGCACTCACCCCTCCACTTT
v_call: TRBV20-1; d_call: .; clone_size: many; j_call: TRBJ1-6; cdr3_aa: CSAISGGNEAGNSPLHF; cdr3_nt: TGCAGTGCCATTTCGGGAGGCAACGAGGCGGGGAATTCACCCCTCCACTTT
v_call: TRBV7-8; d_call: .; clone_size: many; j_call: TRBJ1-4; cdr3_aa: CASSLAQGREKLFF; cdr3_nt: TGTGCCAGCAGCTTAGCCCAAGGGAGAGAAAAACTGTTTTTT
v_call: TRBV25-1; d_call: TRBD1; clone_size: many; j_call: TRBJ2-7; cdr3_aa: CASRRGQGLYEQYF; cdr3_nt: TGTGCCAGCAGGAGGGGACAGGGGCTCTACGAGCAGTACTTC
v_call: TRBV15; d_call: TRBD1; clone_size: .; j_call: TRBJ2-2; cdr3_aa: CRLLGASSSGQAGTGELFF; cdr3_nt: TGTAGACTCTTGGGGGCCAGCAGCTCGGGACAGGCAGGCACCGGGGAGCTGTTTTTT
v_call: TRBV10-3; d_call: .; clone_size: many; j_call: TRBJ2-3; cdr3_aa: CAISRRLGAVGTDTQYF; cdr3_nt: TGTGCCATCAGCCGAAGGTTGGGGGCGGTAGGCACAGATACGCAGTATTTT
v_call: TRBV5-1; d_call: .; clone_size: many; j_call: TRBJ2-5; cdr3_aa: CASSFSGRGETQYF; cdr3_nt: TGCGCCAGCAGCTTTAGCGGTAGGGGAGAGACCCAGTACTTC
v_call: TRBV15; d_call: .; clone_size: .; j_call: TRBJ1-5; cdr3_aa: CAVLGEHF; cdr3_nt: TGTGCAGTCTTGGGGGAGCATTTT
v_call: TRBV12-3/TRBV12-4; d_call: TRBD1; clone_size: many; j_call: TRBJ2-6; cdr3_aa: CARIAEGGPSGANVLTF; cdr3_nt: TGTGCCAGGATAGCAGAAGGGGGCCCCTCTGGGGCCAACGTCCTGACTTTC
v_call: TRBV28; d_call: .; clone_size: many; j_call: TRBJ2-2; cdr3_aa: CASSLAGPSGGELFF; cdr3_nt: TGTGCCAGCAGTTTAGCGGGGCCGTCGGGCGGGGAGCTGTTTTTT
v_call: TRBV3-1; d_call: .; clone_size: many; j_call: TRBJ1-1; cdr3_aa: CASSLGGPTEAFF; cdr3_nt: TGTGCCAGCAGCCTCGGGGGTCCCACTGAAGCTTTCTTT
v_call: TRBV9; d_call: TRBD1; clone_size: .; j_call: TRBJ2-1; cdr3_aa: CASSVGGQYPRRNEQFF; cdr3_nt: TGTGCCAGCAGCGTAGGGGGACAGTATCCTAGGAGGAATGAGCAGTTCTTC
v_call: TRBV29-1; d_call: TRBD1; clone_size: many; j_call: TRBJ1-2; cdr3_aa: CSVEAHDREYGYTF; cdr3_nt: TGCAGCGTTGAGGCTCATGACAGGGAATATGGCTACACCTTC
v_call: TRBV11-2; d_call: .; clone_size: many; j_call: TRBJ2-7; cdr3_aa: CASSLVPSSPYEQYF; cdr3_nt: TGTGCCAGCAGCTTAGTCCCCTCCTCCCCTTACGAGCAGTACTTC
v_call: TRBV27; d_call: .; clone_size: many; j_call: TRBJ2-1; cdr3_aa: CASSSRPGNEQFF; cdr3_nt: TGTGCCAGCAGTTCTCGGCCTGGGAATGAGCAGTTCTTC
v_call: TRBV2; d_call: .; clone_size: many; j_call: TRBJ1-2; cdr3_aa: CASYLRGYTF; cdr3_nt: TGTGCCAGCTACCTGAGGGGCTACACCTTC
v_call: TRBV24-1; d_call: .; clone_size: many; j_call: TRBJ2-1; cdr3_aa: CATSDASIARSYNEQFF; cdr3_nt: TGTGCCACCAGTGACGCTAGCATTGCTCGCTCCTACAATGAGCAGTTCTTC
v_call: TRBV5-6; d_call: TRBD2; clone_size: .; j_call: TRBJ2-3; cdr3_aa: CASSLEVAGGVDTQYF; cdr3_nt: TGTGCCAGCAGCTTGGAAGTAGCGGGAGGAGTCGATACGCAGTATTTT
v_call: TRBV5-1; d_call: TRBD2; clone_size: many; j_call: TRBJ2-1; cdr3_aa: CASSLAPPPAGDYNEQFF; cdr3_nt: TGCGCCAGCAGCTTGGCGCCCCCCCCAGCGGGGGATTACAATGAGCAGTTCTTC
v_call: TRBV6-1; d_call: .; clone_size: .; j_call: TRBJ2-4; cdr3_aa: CASSERPPKPQNIQYF; cdr3_nt: TGTGCCAGCAGTGAAAGACCGCCTAAACCTCAAAACATTCAGTACTTC
v_call: TRBV7-9; d_call: .; clone_size: many; j_call: TRBJ2-2; cdr3_aa: CASSLARWGLNTGELFF; cdr3_nt: TGTGCCAGCAGCTTGGCTAGGTGGGGATTGAACACCGGGGAGCTGTTTTTT
v_call: TRBV4-2; d_call: TRBD2; clone_size: medium-sized; j_call: TRBJ2-4; cdr3_aa: CASSQVTGGWNIQYF; cdr3_nt: TGTGCCAGCAGCCAAGTTACCGGGGGGTGGAACATTCAGTACTTC
v_call: TRBV6-5; d_call: .; clone_size: many; j_call: TRBJ1-5; cdr3_aa: CASRGQNQPQHF; cdr3_nt: TGTGCCAGCAGGGGGCAGAATCAGCCCCAGCATTTT
v_call: TRBV7-2; d_call: .; clone_size: medium-sized; j_call: TRBJ2-1; cdr3_aa: CASSFPTPGGVFYNEQFF; cdr3_nt: TGTGCCAGCAGCTTCCCCACCCCCGGCGGGGTTTTCTACAATGAGCAGTTCTTC
v_call: TRBV2; d_call: TRBD2; clone_size: .; j_call: TRBJ2-3; cdr3_aa: CASREGLAGGTDTQYF; cdr3_nt: TGTGCCAGCAGGGAGGGACTAGCGGGGGGGACAGATACGCAGTATTTT
v_call: TRBV15; d_call: .; clone_size: .; j_call: TRBJ2-7; cdr3_aa: CVVLGGHSYEQYF; cdr3_nt: TGTGTGGTCTTGGGGGGCCACTCCTACGAGCAGTACTTC
v_call: TRBV7-9; d_call: .; clone_size: many; j_call: TRBJ1-5; cdr3_aa: CASSPGTSASNQPQHF; cdr3_nt: TGTGCCAGCAGCCCCGGGACGTCCGCCAGCAATCAGCCCCAGCATTTT